This TCR beta chain appears in the sequencing data of a study of blood T cell repertoires in COVID-19. In the study overall: PBMCs, B-cell-depleted T cells, or T cells were the source of the cDNA or gDNA that made up the material.

Germline values: CDR1 SGHTA, CDR2 FQGNSA. CDR3 length: 14 residues. Per the original methods: Amplified reference gene primers provided the basis for estimating nucleated cell counts. Method: immunoSEQ multiplex PCR; TCRdb's copy keeps in-frame clones and lacks some. Clone size and V and J calls were adopted from that table, with D and trimming inferred from the DNA. The sample gives about 250,000 clones, about 82% of which show up once; over 5.5% is in the top ten. Patients at the Seattle site were enrolled during active infection and followed longitudinally. Details on this clone: One end of the junction is discordant with germline, which a read error may explain.

The sequence was collected from a woman at least 80 years old with COVID-19, enrolled during active disease. Sequenced material: peripheral blood. The V call is TRBV7-2, the J call TRBJ1-5, with D uncertain. CDR3 loop: CASSLGVSTQPQHF. CDR3 nucleotides: TGTGCCAGCAGCTTAGGGGTTAGCACTCAGCCCCAGCATTTT.